The 23 T cell receptor beta chains below were found in one sample sequenced in a study of CD8 T cells in ankylosing spondylitis. These receptors' antigens are unknown. Study-level results: Made up of roughly 8 highly homologous variants, a TCR beta motif appeared characteristic of ankylosing spondylitis blood.

TCRdb passed the 5' RACE reads through MiXCR, listing each CDR3 protein once. The sample records about 500,000 distinct CDR3 sequences, less than 6% being singletons. The material sequenced was blood, either unsorted or a sorted T cell fraction (not recorded which). These receptors were taken from a male donor with ankylosing spondylitis.

The sample holds many counts of this clonotype. V is TRBV4-3 and J is TRBJ1-2, with TRBD1 as a possible D gene (6 bases). Trimming removed 0 bases at V and 4 bases at J, with 9 bases between. Germline V gives CDR1 LGHNA, CDR2 YSLEER. The CDR3 runs 14 residues. CDR3 loop: CASSQDLGAYGYTF. DNA of the CDR3: TGCGCCAGCAGCCAAGATTTGGGGGCCTATGGCTACACCTTC.

This clonotype was found many times. The chain carries TRBV5-1 and TRBJ2-7, with D perhaps matching TRBD1 (6 bases). This CDR3 region has 14 residues. The V end lost 0 bases, the J end lost 3 bases, and 10 bases lay between the germline ends. The germline V gene has CDR1 SGHRS and CDR2 YFSETQ. The CDR3 sequence: CASSLAGAHYEQYF. In DNA form, the CDR3 reads TGCGCCAGCAGCTTGGCAGGGGCCCACTACGAGCAGTACTTC.

There are many counts of this clonotype. In DNA form, the CDR3 reads TGTGCCAGCAGCGTTGGGGGGGGCGCCGGGACTGAAGCTTTCTTT. This encodes CASSVGGGAGTEAFF. J is TRBJ1-1 and V is TRBV9, with TRBD1 as a possible D gene (6 bases). V shed 2 bases and J shed 5 bases, with 16 bases lying between them. Germline CDR1 is SGDLS and CDR2 is YYNGEE. This CDR3 is 15 amino acids long.

This clonotype was observed many times. The chain uses TRBV28 and TRBJ2-7; 7 bases align to TRBD2. The CDR3 has 16 amino acids. CDR1 and CDR2 from the germline V gene are MDHEN and SYDVKM. V lost 5 bases, J lost 2 bases, and 12 bases stayed unmatched. The CDR3 nucleotides are TGTGCCAGCAGTCTATCCCCCGGGGAGGGGCCCTACGAGCAGTACTTC. Amino acid sequence: CASSLSPGEGPYEQYF.

This clonotype was seen ten or more times. The chain uses TRBV7-9 and TRBJ1-4; D is perhaps TRBD1 (5 bases). This CDR3 is 15 amino acids long. Trimming removed 3 bases at V and 7 bases at J, with 15 bases between. Germline CDR1 reads SEHNR; CDR2 reads FQNEAQ (reference sequence). CDR3 in DNA: TGTGCCAGCAGCTTTCGCTCGGCAGGGTCTGAAAAACTGTTTTTT. Its protein product is CASSFRSAGSEKLFF.

This chain links TRBV7-3 with TRBJ2-1; 9 bases fit TRBD2. Germline trimming cut 3 bases from V and 7 bases from J; bases unmatched to any gene: 4. The germline gives CDR1 SGHTA, CDR2 FQGTGA. The CDR3 contains 14 residues. The CDR3 loop reads CASSFIAGGNEQFF. CDR3 bases: TGTGCCAGCAGCTTTATTGCGGGGGGGAATGAGCAGTTCTTC.

This clonotype turned up a few times. The V and J genes are TRBV5-5 and TRBJ2-1; 13 bases map to TRBD2. The CDR3 spans 16 residues. With V trimmed by 3 bases and J by 8 bases, 8 bases remained unmatched. CDR1 SGHKS and CDR2 YYEKEE come from the germline V gene (reference sequence). The CDR3, as DNA: TGTGCCAGCAGCTGGACTAGCGGGAGAAAGTTAGATGAGCAGTTCTTC. Translation: CASSWTSGRKLDEQFF.

This clonotype was found many times. The rearrangement uses TRBV15 and TRBJ2-7, with D hard to call. The V gene's germline CDR1 is LNHNV and CDR2 YYDKDF (reference sequence). The CDR3 has 15 amino acids. Trimming took off 3 bases at V and 4 bases at J, with 16 bases between the two ends. The CDR3 coding sequence is TGTGCCACCAGCAGGAGGACCCTGCCACAGTACGAGCAGTACTTC. This translates into CATSRRTLPQYEQYF.

This clonotype has at least ten counts. CDR3 sequence: CSLGSAGVTDTQYF. In DNA, the CDR3 is TGCAGTCTTGGCAGCGCGGGAGTCACAGATACGCAGTATTTT. The chain carries TRBV20-1 and TRBJ2-3; TRBD2 matches at 7 bases. CDR3 length equals 14 residues. Germline CDR1 reads DFQATT; CDR2 reads SNEGSKA (reference sequence). V shed 8 bases, J shed 2 bases, and the junction held 10 bases outside the gene matches.

Ten or more counts support this clonotype. The J gene is TRBJ1-5, the V gene TRBV19; TRBD1 agrees at 8 bases. J gave up 1 base and V 10 bases, and 9 bases lay outside the gene matches. The CDR3 is 15 residues long. Germline lookup yields CDR1 LNHDA and CDR2 SQIVND (reference sequence). CDR3 in amino acids: CATRQGRASNQPQHF. The DNA for the CDR3 is TGTGCCACCCGACAGGGGAGGGCAAGCAATCAGCCCCAGCATTTT.

This clonotype was seen at least ten times. The V gene is TRBV20-1, the J gene TRBJ1-5; 7 bases are a match to TRBD1. Germline-derived CDR1 and CDR2 are DFQATT and SNEGSKA (reference sequence). V was pared by 0 bases and J by 6 bases, with 2 bases of the junction left unmatched. The CDR3 has 13 amino acids. Here the CDR3 DNA reads TGCAGTGCTAGAGAGACAGGGTCTCAGCCCCAGCATTTT. Its protein product is CSARETGSQPQHF.

This clonotype was recorded at least ten times. The chain recombines TRBV7-8 with TRBJ2-1; 9 positions match TRBD2. Trimming took 4 bases from V and 7 from J; bases not matched to a gene: 11. Germline loops: CDR1 SGHVS, CDR2 FQNEAQ. The CDR3 loop spans 16 amino acids. CDR3 in DNA: TGTGCCAGCAGCTCCCCCGGGACTAGCCATATGAATGAGCAGTTCTTC. This translates into CASSSPGTSHMNEQFF.

This clonotype has a handful of counts. The chain employs TRBV2 and TRBJ1-4, with no clear D. This CDR3 has 18 residues. CDR1 and CDR2 (germline): SNHLY, FYNNEI. The V end lost 0 bases, the J end lost 0 bases, and 14 bases lay between the germline ends. The CDR3 region is CASSEALPGAATNEKLFF. DNA of the CDR3: TGTGCCAGCAGTGAAGCGCTTCCGGGCGCCGCAACTAATGAAAAACTGTTTTTT.

V and J are TRBV7-9 and TRBJ2-7; tentative D call: TRBD1 (6 bases). In germline, CDR1 is SEHNR, CDR2 FQNEAQ (reference sequence). This CDR3 region has 14 residues. Trimming removed 7 bases at V and 4 bases at J, with 17 bases between. The CDR3 DNA sequence: TGTGCCAGCACCATGGCAGGGGATCAGTACGAGCAGTACTTC. As protein: CASTMAGDQYEQYF.

This clonotype was seen ten or more times. The chain employs TRBV10-3 and TRBJ2-7; D might be TRBD1 (6 bases). V lost 6 bases and J 9 bases, leaving 24 bases between the germline ends. This CDR3 is built from 15 residues. CDR1 is ENHRY and CDR2 is SYGVKD in the germline V gene. The CDR3 sequence is CAISERQDLPTGQYF. In nucleotides, the CDR3 is TGTGCCATCAGCGAAAGACAGGACCTTCCTACGGGGCAGTACTTC.

This clonotype showed up many times. The V gene is TRBV7-9, the J gene TRBJ2-7, with D tentatively TRBD2 (6 bases). V was cut by 2 bases and J by 4 bases, with 9 bases left in between. The germline V gene encodes CDR1 SEHNR and CDR2 FQNEAQ (reference sequence). The CDR3 runs to 13 residues. The CDR3 loop reads CASSLPGGYEQYF. DNA of the CDR3: TGTGCCAGCAGCTTACCCGGGGGATACGAGCAGTACTTC.

This clonotype was seen only a few times. The chain links TRBV20-1 to TRBJ2-2, with TRBD2 matching 11 bases. The CDR3 covers 19 residues. Germline assignment: CDR1 DFQATT and CDR2 SNEGSKA (reference sequence). Trimming at V came to 0 bases and at J to 3 bases, leaving 12 bases not matched to a gene. The CDR3 DNA reads as TGCAGTGCTAGAGATAGCGGGAGGGCCCTCGGGTCGGACACCGGGGAGCTGTTTTTT. The encoded protein is CSARDSGRALGSDTGELFF.

This clonotype was observed at least ten times. The rearrangement uses TRBV7-2 and TRBJ2-1; D uncertain. V was cut by 5 bases and J by 12 bases, with 29 bases left in between. Germline loops: CDR1 SGHTA, CDR2 FQGNSA. This CDR3 contains 17 residues. The CDR3 nucleotides are TGTGCCAGCAGCGCCCCCGGTGGGCTGCAAGTGACACTTCGGCAGTTCTTC. This codes for CASSAPGGLQVTLRQFF.

Many counts were recorded for this clonotype. The rearrangement links TRBV7-9 to TRBJ2-7, with D unresolved. Per germline, CDR1 SEHNR and CDR2 FQNEAQ (reference sequence). The CDR3 extends over 14 amino acids. V was cut by 5 bases and J by 0 bases, with 11 bases left in between. CDR3 sequence reads: CASSLHRDSYEQYF. CDR3 DNA sequence: TGTGCCAGCAGCCTCCATAGGGACTCCTACGAGCAGTACTTC.

The rearrangement links TRBV6-5 to TRBJ1-1, with D possibly matching TRBD1 (6 bases). This CDR3 spans 14 amino acids. The germline CDR1 and CDR2 sequences are MNHEY and SVGAGI. Trimming took off 2 bases at V and 7 bases at J, with 14 bases between the two ends. CDR3 sequence reads: CASSYGRDTGEAFF. The CDR3 DNA follows: TGTGCCAGCAGTTACGGCAGGGACACTGGTGAAGCTTTCTTT.

Ten or more counts support this clonotype. This chain uses TRBV4-2 with TRBJ2-1; the match to TRBD1 covers 9 bases. This CDR3 spans 17 amino acids. The junction had 13 bases not matched to a gene; V was cut back by 2 bases and J by 8 bases. Germline lookup yields CDR1 LGHNA and CDR2 YNFKEQ. CDR3 sequence: CASSQRHLGTGLHEQFF. As DNA, the CDR3 is TGTGCCAGCAGCCAACGACACCTCGGGACAGGGCTTCATGAGCAGTTCTTC.

The V call is TRBV5-1, the J call TRBJ2-1; D gene uncertain. V lost 0 bases and J lost 10, with 8 bases in between. CDR1 is SGHRS, CDR2 YFSETQ, per germline. The CDR3 contains 12 residues. CDR3 amino acids: CASSLDNREQFF. The CDR3 bases are TGCGCCAGCAGCTTGGATAATCGGGAGCAGTTCTTC.

J is TRBJ2-2 and V is TRBV7-8; D is unresolved. Germline V lookup: CDR1 SGHVS, CDR2 FQNEAQ. V was cut by 5 bases and J by 8 bases, with 3 bases left in between. The CDR3 spans 10 residues. CDR3 amino acids: CASSPGELFF. The CDR3 DNA sequence: TGTGCCAGCAGCCCAGGGGAGCTGTTTTTT.